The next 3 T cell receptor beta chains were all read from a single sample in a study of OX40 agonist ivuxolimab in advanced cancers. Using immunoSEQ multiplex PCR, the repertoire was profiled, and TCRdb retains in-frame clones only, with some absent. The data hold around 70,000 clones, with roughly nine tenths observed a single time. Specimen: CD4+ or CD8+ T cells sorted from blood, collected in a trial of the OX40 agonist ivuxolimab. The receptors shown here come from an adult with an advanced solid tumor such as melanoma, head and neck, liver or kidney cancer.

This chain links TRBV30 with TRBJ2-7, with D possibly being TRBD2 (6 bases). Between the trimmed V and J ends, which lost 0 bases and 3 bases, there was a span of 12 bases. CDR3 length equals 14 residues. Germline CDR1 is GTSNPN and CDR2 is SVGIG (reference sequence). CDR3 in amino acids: CAWSVGGRFYEQYF. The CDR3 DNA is TGTGCCTGGAGTGTAGGAGGGAGATTCTACGAGCAGTACTTC.

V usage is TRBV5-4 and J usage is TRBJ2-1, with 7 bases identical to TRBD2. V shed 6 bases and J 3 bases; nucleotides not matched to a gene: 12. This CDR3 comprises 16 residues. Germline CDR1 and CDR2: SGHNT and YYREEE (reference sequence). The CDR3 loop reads CASTLDLAANYNEQFF. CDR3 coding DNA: TGTGCCAGCACCCTTGACCTAGCGGCTAACTACAATGAGCAGTTCTTC.

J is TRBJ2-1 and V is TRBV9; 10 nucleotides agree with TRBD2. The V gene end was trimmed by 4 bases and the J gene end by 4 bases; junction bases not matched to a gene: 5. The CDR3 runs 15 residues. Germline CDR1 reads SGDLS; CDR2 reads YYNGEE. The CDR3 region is CASSSPGLAYNEQFF. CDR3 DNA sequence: TGTGCCAGCAGCTCCCCGGGACTAGCGTACAATGAGCAGTTCTTC. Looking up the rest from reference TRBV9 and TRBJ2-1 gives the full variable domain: DSGVTQTPKHLITATGQRVTLRCSPRSGDLSVYWYQQSLDQGLQFLIQYYNGEERAKGNILERFSAQQFPDLHSELNLSSLELGDSALYFCASSSPGLAYNEQFFGPGTRLTVL.